A single sample is the source of the 3 T cell receptor beta chains below, sequenced in a study of T cells after yellow fever vaccination. TCRdb re-derived calls from the 5' RACE reads in MiXCR, one entry per CDR3 protein. The sample lists roughly 320,000 distinct CDR3 sequences; around a tenth were seen once. Material: CD4+ T cells sorted from PBMCs, obtained 45 days after the yellow fever booster vaccination. Every receptor here comes from a man aged 18 to 30 who received the YFV17D yellow fever vaccine.

V is TRBV29-1 and J is TRBJ2-3; D not certain. V was cut by 4 bases and J by 4 bases, with 6 bases left in between. The CDR3 sequence is 11 residues long. Per germline, CDR1 SQVTM and CDR2 ANQGSEA. Here the CDR3 reads CSVGGADTQYF. The CDR3 DNA is TGCAGCGTTGGTGGGGCAGATACGCAGTATTTT.

DNA for the CDR3: TGTGCCAGCAGTTACTCGATAGGATCAGTGGACGGCAATCAGCCCCAGCATTTT. Protein: CASSYSIGSVDGNQPQHF. The chain employs TRBV6-2 or TRBV6-3 and TRBJ1-5; D not resolved. The CDR3 sequence is 18 residues long. Germline loops: CDR1 MNHEY, CDR2 SVGEGT. V was pared by 0 bases and J by 2 bases, with 17 bases between.

This clonotype showed up just a few times. The genes are TRBV6-2 or TRBV6-3 and TRBJ2-5; no clear D gene. This CDR3 spans 13 amino acids. The germline gives CDR1 MNHEY, CDR2 SVGEGT. Trimming took 9 bases from V and 5 from J, leaving 16 bases between them. The CDR3 DNA is TGTGCCAGGGTCTACCGAGGAAATGAGACCCAGTACTTC. As protein: CARVYRGNETQYF.